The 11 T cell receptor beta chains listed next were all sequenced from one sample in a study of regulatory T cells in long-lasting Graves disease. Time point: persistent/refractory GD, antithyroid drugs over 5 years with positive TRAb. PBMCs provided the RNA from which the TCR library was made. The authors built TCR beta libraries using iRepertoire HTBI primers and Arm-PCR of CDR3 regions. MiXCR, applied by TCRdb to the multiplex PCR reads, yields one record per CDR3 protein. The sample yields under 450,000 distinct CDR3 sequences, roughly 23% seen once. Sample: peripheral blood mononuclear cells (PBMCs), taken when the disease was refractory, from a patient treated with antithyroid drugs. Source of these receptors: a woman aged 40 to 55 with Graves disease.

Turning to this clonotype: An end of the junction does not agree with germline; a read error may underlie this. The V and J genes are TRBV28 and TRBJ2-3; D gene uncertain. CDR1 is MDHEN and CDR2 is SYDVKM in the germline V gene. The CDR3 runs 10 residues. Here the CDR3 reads CVSPVNTQYF. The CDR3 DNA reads TGTGTCAGCCCTGTTAATACGCAGTATTTT.

The CDR3 loop reads CASSPAGSYYGYTF. CDR3 sequence (DNA): TGTGCCAGCAGCCCCGCCGGGTCCTACTATGGCTACACCTTC. The J gene is TRBJ1-2, the V gene TRBV7-9, with D unresolved. V lost 5 bases, J lost 3 bases, and 13 bases lay in between. CDR1 and CDR2 (germline): SEHNR, FQNEAQ (reference sequence). The CDR3 length is 14 residues. The whole variable domain, remainder taken from reference TRBV7-9 and TRBJ1-2, is DTGVSQNPRHKITKRGQNVTFRCDPISEHNRLYWYRQTLGQGPEFLTYFQNEAQLEKSRLLSDRFSAERPKGSFSTLEIQRTEQGDSAMYLCASSPAGSYYGYTFGSGTRLTVV.

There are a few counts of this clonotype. The CDR3 region is CASSQLKANTGELFF. Here the CDR3 DNA reads TGTGCCAGTTCTCAGCTGAAAGCGAACACCGGGGAGCTGTTTTTT. The V gene is TRBV28, the J gene TRBJ2-2; no firm D call. V shed 9 bases and J shed 0 bases, with 14 bases lying between them. Germline CDR1 is MDHEN and CDR2 is SYDVKM. This CDR3 has 15 residues.

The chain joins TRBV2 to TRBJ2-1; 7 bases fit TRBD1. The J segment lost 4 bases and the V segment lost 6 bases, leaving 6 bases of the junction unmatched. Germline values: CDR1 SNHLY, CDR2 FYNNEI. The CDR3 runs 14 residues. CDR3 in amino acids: CASSSGTVYNEQFF. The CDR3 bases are TGTGCCAGCAGCTCCGGGACAGTATACAATGAGCAGTTCTTC.

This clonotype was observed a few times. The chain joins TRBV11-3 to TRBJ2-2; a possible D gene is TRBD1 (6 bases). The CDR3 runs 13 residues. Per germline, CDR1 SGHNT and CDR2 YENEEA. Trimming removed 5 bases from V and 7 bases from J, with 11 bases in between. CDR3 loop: CASSLGAGGELFF. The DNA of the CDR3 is TGTGCCAGCAGCCTGGGGGCCGGCGGGGAGCTGTTTTTT.

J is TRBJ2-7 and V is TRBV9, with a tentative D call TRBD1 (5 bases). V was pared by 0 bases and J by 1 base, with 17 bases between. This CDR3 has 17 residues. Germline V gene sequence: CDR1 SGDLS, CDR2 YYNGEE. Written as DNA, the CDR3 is TGTGCCAGCAGCGTAGACCCCACCCCAGGGAATTCCTACGAGCAGTACTTC. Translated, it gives CASSVDPTPGNSYEQYF.

CDR3 nucleotides: TGTGCCAGCAGGCTCACTAGCGGGAGTGCCGGGGAGCTGTTTTTT. It specifies CASRLTSGSAGELFF. The V and J genes are TRBV12-3 or TRBV12-4 and TRBJ2-2; 11 bases line up with TRBD2. J lost 6 bases, V lost 6 bases, and 6 bases had no gene match. The CDR3 is made up of 15 amino acids.

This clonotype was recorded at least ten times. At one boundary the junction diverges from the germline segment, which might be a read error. The CDR3 loop reads CASSGGQINQPQHF. The CDR3, as DNA: TGCGCCAGCAGTGGGGGGCAGATCAATCAGCCCCAGCATTTT. This chain links TRBV6-1 with TRBJ1-5, with a tentative D call TRBD1 (6 bases). Germline V gene data show CDR1 as MNHNS and CDR2 as SASEGT. The CDR3 is 14 amino acids.

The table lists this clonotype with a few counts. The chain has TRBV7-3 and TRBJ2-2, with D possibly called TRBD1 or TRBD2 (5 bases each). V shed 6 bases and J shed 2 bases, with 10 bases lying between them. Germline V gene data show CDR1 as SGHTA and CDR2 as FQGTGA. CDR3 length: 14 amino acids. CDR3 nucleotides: TGTGCCAGCAGACCGGGGCTAAACACCGGGGAGCTGTTTTTT. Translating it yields CASRPGLNTGELFF.

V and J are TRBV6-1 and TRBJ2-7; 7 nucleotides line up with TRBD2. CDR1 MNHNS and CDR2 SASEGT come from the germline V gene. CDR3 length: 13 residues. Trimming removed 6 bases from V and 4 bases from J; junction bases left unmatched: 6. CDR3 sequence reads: CASSRGGYYEQYF. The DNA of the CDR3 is TGTGCCAGCAGCCGGGGAGGGTATTACGAGCAGTACTTC.

CDR3 region: CATSRLGGPYEQYF. CDR3 nucleotide sequence: TGTGCCACCAGCAGATTGGGAGGGCCGTACGAGCAGTACTTC. The chain employs TRBV15 and TRBJ2-7, with TRBD2 matching over 7 bases. The CDR3 length is 14 residues. Per germline, CDR1 LNHNV and CDR2 YYDKDF (reference sequence). Trimming at V came to 2 bases and at J to 4 bases, leaving 5 bases not matched to a gene.